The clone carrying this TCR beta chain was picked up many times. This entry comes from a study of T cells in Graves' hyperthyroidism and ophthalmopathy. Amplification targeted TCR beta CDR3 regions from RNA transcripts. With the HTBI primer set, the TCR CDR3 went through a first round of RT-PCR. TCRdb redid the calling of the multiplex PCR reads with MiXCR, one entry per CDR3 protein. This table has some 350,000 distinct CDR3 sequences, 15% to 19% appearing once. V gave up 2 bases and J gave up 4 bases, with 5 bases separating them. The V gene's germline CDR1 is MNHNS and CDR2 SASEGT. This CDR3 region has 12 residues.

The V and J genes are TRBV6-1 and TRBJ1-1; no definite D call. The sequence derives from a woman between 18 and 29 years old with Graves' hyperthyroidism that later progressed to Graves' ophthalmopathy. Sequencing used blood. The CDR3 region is CASSERVTEAFF. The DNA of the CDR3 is TGTGCCAGCAGTGAACGTGTCACTGAAGCTTTCTTT.